Here is one T cell receptor beta chain with its context. What it binds is unknown. One end of the junction fails to match germline, which may point to a read error. This sample was taken from a study of OX40 agonist ivuxolimab in advanced cancers. Study summary: Intravenous ivuxolimab was administered to patients every 2 weeks at 0.01 to 10 mg/kg. Dose-escalation patients suffered from hepatocellular carcinoma, melanoma, renal cell or head and neck cancer. One hepatocellular carcinoma and a couple of cutaneous melanoma patients partially responded. Study-level results: Part of the nonresponder group also had normalized T-cell clonal expansion that was low.

Germline V gives CDR1 KGHSH, CDR2 LQKENI. The CDR3 sequence is 10 residues long. Clones were sequenced by immunoSEQ multiplex PCR, and TCRdb holds only the in-frame ones, with some missing. The top ten clones hold roughly 1.5% of a sample with over 50,000 clones, approximately 91% of them seen once. The sample consisted of CD4+ or CD8+ T cells sorted from blood, taken in a trial of the OX40 agonist ivuxolimab. The chain couples TRBV18 to TRBJ1-2, with 8 bases fitting TRBD1. The TCR comes from an adult with an advanced solid tumor such as melanoma, head and neck, liver or kidney cancer. In nucleotides, the CDR3 is TGTGCCAGCTCAACGGACAGGGCTAGCTTC. Translating it yields CASSTDRASF. Drawing the rest from reference TRBV18 and TRBJ1-2, the complete variable domain is NAGVMQNPRHLVRRRGQEARLRCSPMKGHSHVYWYRQLPEEGLKFMVYLQKENIIDESGMPKERFSAEFPKEGPSILRIQQVVRGDSAAYFCASSTDRASFGSGTRLTVV.